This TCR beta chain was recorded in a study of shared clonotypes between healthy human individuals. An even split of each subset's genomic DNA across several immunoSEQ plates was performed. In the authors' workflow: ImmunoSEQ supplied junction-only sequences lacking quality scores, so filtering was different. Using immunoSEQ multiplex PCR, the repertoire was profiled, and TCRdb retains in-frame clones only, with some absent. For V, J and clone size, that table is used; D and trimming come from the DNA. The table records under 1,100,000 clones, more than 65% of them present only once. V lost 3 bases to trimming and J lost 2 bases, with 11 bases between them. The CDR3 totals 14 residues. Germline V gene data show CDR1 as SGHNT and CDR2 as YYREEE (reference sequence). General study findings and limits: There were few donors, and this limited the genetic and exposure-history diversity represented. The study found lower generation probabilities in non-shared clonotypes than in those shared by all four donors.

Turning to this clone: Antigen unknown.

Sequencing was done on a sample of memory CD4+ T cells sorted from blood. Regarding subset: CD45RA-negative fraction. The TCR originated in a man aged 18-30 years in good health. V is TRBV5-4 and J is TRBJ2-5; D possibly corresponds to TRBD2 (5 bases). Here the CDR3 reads CASSSPGRQETQYF. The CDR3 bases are TGTGCCAGCAGCTCGCCGGGAAGACAAGAGACCCAGTACTTC.